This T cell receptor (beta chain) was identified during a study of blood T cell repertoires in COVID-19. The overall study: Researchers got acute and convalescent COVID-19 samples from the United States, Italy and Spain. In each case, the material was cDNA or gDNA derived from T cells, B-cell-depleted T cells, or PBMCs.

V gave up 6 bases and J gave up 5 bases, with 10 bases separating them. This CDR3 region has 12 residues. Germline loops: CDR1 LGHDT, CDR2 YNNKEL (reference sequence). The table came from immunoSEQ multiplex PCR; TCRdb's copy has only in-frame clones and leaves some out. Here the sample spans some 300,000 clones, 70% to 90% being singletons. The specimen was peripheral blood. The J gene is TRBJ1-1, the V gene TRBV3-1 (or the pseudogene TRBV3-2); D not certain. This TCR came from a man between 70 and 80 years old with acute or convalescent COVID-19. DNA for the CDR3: TGTGCCAGCAGGGACGCGGGGACTGAAGCTTTCTTT. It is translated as CASRDAGTEAFF.